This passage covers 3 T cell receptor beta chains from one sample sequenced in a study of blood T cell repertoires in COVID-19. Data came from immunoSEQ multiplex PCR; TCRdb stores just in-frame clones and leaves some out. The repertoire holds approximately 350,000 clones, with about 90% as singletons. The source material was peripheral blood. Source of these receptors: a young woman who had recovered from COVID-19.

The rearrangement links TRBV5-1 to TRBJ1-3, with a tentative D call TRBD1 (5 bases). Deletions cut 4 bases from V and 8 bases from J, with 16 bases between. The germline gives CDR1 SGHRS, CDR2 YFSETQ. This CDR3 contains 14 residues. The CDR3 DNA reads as TGCGCCAGCAGCCTGCTAGGGACGGGGGACACCATATATTTT. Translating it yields CASSLLGTGDTIYF.

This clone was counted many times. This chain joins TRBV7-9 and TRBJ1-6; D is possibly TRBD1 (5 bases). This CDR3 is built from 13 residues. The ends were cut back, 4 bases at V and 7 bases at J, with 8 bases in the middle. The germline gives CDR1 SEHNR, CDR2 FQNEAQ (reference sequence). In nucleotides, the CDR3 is TGTGCCAGCAGCTCCGGGGGGAATTCACCCCTCCACTTT. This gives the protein CASSSGGNSPLHF.

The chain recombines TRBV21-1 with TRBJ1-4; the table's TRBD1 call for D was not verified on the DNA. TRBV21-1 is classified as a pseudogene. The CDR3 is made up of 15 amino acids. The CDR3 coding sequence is TGTGCCACCCCCGCGTGGACAGGGCCAGAGGAAAAACTGTTTTTT. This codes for CATPAWTGPEEKLFF.